These 2 T cell receptor beta chains were sequenced from one sample in a study of cytomegalovirus exposure and HLA in healthy donors. PCR used 60 Vbeta primers and 13 Jbeta primers. TCRdb keeps only in-frame clones here, not all; method: immunoSEQ multiplex PCR. The table records 70,000 to 95,000 clones, 70% to 80% of them present only once. The material sequenced was PBMCs. These receptors were taken from a man in his fifties or sixties in good health and CMV-seronegative.

V gene TRBV2 combines with J gene TRBJ1-6; 8 bases are shared with TRBD1. V lost 8 bases to trimming and J lost 5 bases; unmatched junction nucleotides: 5. CDR3 size: 14 residues. In germline, CDR1 is SNHLY, CDR2 FYNNEI. CDR3 amino acids: CASVRDRNNSPLHF. The DNA for the CDR3 is TGTGCCAGCGTCCGGGACAGGAATAATTCACCCCTCCACTTT. Based on the CDR3 plus reference TRBV2 and TRBJ1-6, the full variable domain is EPEVTQTPSHQVTQMGQEVILRCVPISNHLYFYWYRQILGQKVEFLVSFYNNEISEKSEIFDDQFSVERPDGSNFTLKIRSTKLEDSAMYFCASVRDRNNSPLHFGNGTRLTVT.

The chain couples TRBV2 to TRBJ2-7; 15 bases are shared with TRBD2. V gave up 8 bases and J gave up 7 bases; unmatched junction bases: 12. Germline CDR1 reads SNHLY; CDR2 reads FYNNEI. CDR3 size: 16 residues. CDR3 DNA sequence: TGTGCCAGCCGGACTAGCGGGGGGGCCGGGGCACGGGAGCAGTACTTC. This sequence encodes CASRTSGGAGAREQYF.